This TCR beta chain was profiled in a study of regulatory T cells in long-lasting Graves disease. Time point reported: newly diagnosed GD, antithyroid drugs for less than 3 months. After RNA was extracted from PBMCs, the TCR library was made from it. EDTA tubes were used for drawing around 9 milliliters of peripheral blood. This clonotype was recorded at least ten times. Its antigen is undetermined. Study conclusions and caveats: Persistent disease favored TRBV28, TRBJ1-2 and TRBJ2-5.

With iRepertoire HTBI primers and Arm-PCR of CDR3 regions, TCR beta libraries were built. TCRdb redid the calling of the multiplex PCR reads with MiXCR, one entry per CDR3 protein. The sample has roughly 500,000 distinct CDR3 sequences, about 14% seen once. The trim removed 4 bases at V and 4 bases at J, leaving 11 bases unmatched. The CDR3 sequence is 16 residues long. Germline V gives CDR1 MNHEY, CDR2 SVGEGT. The same data also went into a second study, on T cells in Graves' hyperthyroidism and ophthalmopathy. That paper notes: Clinicians diagnosed patients from clinical symptoms, serum thyroxine and TRAb, thyroid ultrasound and orbital computed tomography.

The material was peripheral blood mononuclear cells (PBMCs), obtained at new diagnosis, from a patient treated with antithyroid drugs. This chain uses TRBV6-2 or TRBV6-3 with TRBJ2-7; 9 bases fit TRBD1. The sequence derives from a man aged 25 to 40 with Graves disease. For the CDR3, the DNA is TGTGCCAGCAGTTGGGCCGGGACAGGGTGGAATTACGAGCAGTACTTC. It encodes CASSWAGTGWNYEQYF.